The 10 T cell receptor beta chains given below trace back to one sample, sequenced in a study of blood T cells in healthy people across ages. The authors ran a second PCR of roughly 7 to 11 cycles using a sample-barcoded 5' primer and a J-beta primer mix. Using its own MiXCR run on the 5' RACE reads, TCRdb lists one record per CDR3 protein. The sample includes some 1.8 million distinct CDR3 sequences, 39% of them seen just once. Sequencing was carried out using blood. Receptor source: a human donor in good health.

This clonotype was counted only a few times. This chain joins TRBV30 and TRBJ2-7; 8 nucleotides match TRBD1. CDR1 GTSNPN and CDR2 SVGIG come from the germline V gene (reference sequence). This CDR3 spans 13 amino acids. J was trimmed by 6 bases and V by 0 bases; bases with no gene match: 4. The CDR3: CAWSVQGGSEQYF. The CDR3 nucleotides are TGTGCCTGGAGTGTACAGGGGGGTAGCGAGCAGTACTTC.

J is TRBJ2-1 and V is TRBV20-1, with TRBD1 as a possible D gene (5 bases). Trimming stripped 7 bases from V and 0 bases from J, with 13 bases between. Germline V gene lookup returns CDR1 DFQATT and CDR2 SNEGSKA (reference sequence). This CDR3 comprises 14 residues. This chain's CDR3 is CSVTTELSYNEQFF. CDR3 nucleotides: TGCAGTGTCACGACAGAACTCTCCTACAATGAGCAGTTCTTC.

This chain joins TRBV20-1 and TRBJ1-5; unclear D gene. V was clipped by 6 bases and J by 4 bases, with 13 bases between them. This CDR3 has 13 residues. In germline, CDR1 is DFQATT, CDR2 SNEGSKA (reference sequence). CDR3 sequence: CSAGWSPNQPQHF. CDR3 bases: TGCAGTGCCGGCTGGAGTCCTAATCAGCCCCAGCATTTT.

The chain has TRBV3-1 and TRBJ1-1; no definite D call. Trimming left V 0 bases short and J 3 bases short, with 11 bases between. This CDR3 has 15 amino acids. Germline V gene data show CDR1 as LGHDT and CDR2 as YNNKEL (reference sequence). The CDR3 DNA sequence: TGTGCCAGCAGCCAAGAAATGGGAAGGGACACTGAAGCTTTCTTT. Translation: CASSQEMGRDTEAFF. Full variable domain (rest looked up from reference TRBV3-1 and TRBJ1-1): DTAVSQTPKYLVTQMGNDKSIKCEQNLGHDTMYWYKQDSKKFLKIMFSYNNKELIINETVPNRFSPKSPDKAHLNLHINSLELGDSAVYFCASSQEMGRDTEAFFGQGTRLTVV.

CDR3 amino acids: CASSLGRTAETQYF. CDR3 sequence (DNA): TGTGCCAGCAGCTTAGGCCGGACAGCGGAGACCCAGTACTTC. The gene calls are TRBV11-2 and TRBJ2-7, with D perhaps matching TRBD1 (6 bases). TRBJ2-5 explains the end of the DNA better; the J call may be wrong. This CDR3 has 14 residues. Germline V gene lookup returns CDR1 SGHAT and CDR2 FQNNGV.

CDR3 amino acids: CASSPRGGVGENTEAFF. DNA for the CDR3: TGTGCCAGCTCACCCCGAGGGGGAGTAGGGGAAAACACTGAAGCTTTCTTT. The V call is TRBV18, the J call TRBJ1-1; D perhaps matches TRBD1 (6 bases). This CDR3 has 17 amino acids. Per the germline V gene, CDR1 is KGHSH and CDR2 is LQKENI. V shed 3 bases and J shed 2 bases, with 19 bases lying between them.

This clonotype was seen more than once but under ten times. The chain recombines TRBV4-3 with TRBJ1-1; D is ambiguous. CDR1 is LGHNA and CDR2 is YSLEER in the germline V gene. This CDR3 region has 16 residues. V was pared by 1 base and J by 0 bases, with 12 bases between. CDR3: CASSQVLGKMNTEAFF. The DNA of the CDR3 is TGCGCCAGCAGCCAAGTTTTGGGGAAAATGAACACTGAAGCTTTCTTT.

The chain carries TRBV6-2 or TRBV6-3 and TRBJ1-1; weak D call: TRBD1 (6 bases). This CDR3 region has 12 residues. In germline, CDR1 is MNHEY, CDR2 SVGEGT. V shed 5 bases and J shed 11 bases, with 15 bases lying between them. The DNA for the CDR3 is TGTGCCAGCAGTGAACAGGGATGGGAGGCTTTCTTT. This translates into CASSEQGWEAFF.

V is TRBV11-3 and J is TRBJ2-1; 8 nucleotides agree with TRBD1. Germline loops: CDR1 SGHNT, CDR2 YENEEA. The CDR3 has 15 residues. Unmatched junction bases numbered 4, after V lost 3 bases and J lost 3 bases. CDR3: CASSLDRVGYNEQFF. The CDR3 region has the DNA TGTGCCAGCAGCTTGGACAGGGTAGGCTACAATGAGCAGTTCTTC.

This clonotype was counted between two and nine times. The chain joins TRBV15 to TRBJ2-4; TRBD2 matches at 7 bases. CDR1 is LNHNV, CDR2 YYDKDF, per germline (reference sequence). The CDR3 loop spans 12 amino acids. J was trimmed by 8 bases and V by 5 bases; bases with no gene match: 3. The CDR3 bases are TGTGCCACCAGCTTGGGAGGGGACATTCAGTACTTC. It translates to CATSLGGDIQYF.